The 7 T cell receptor beta chains reported below all come from one sample, sequenced in a study of early T cells in non-severe SARS-CoV-2 infection (dated by TCRdb to about 2021). Libraries came from 5' RACE. The sequencer was a NextSeq 500. The raw public reads went through TCRdb reprocessing: fastp at Q25, MiXCR clone calling, in-frame beta chains kept. Rows matching on CDR3 protein sequence are summarized as one entry with the most common DNA and genes. Present in this sample are roughly 60,000 distinct CDR3 sequences, 6.5% to 7.5% of which were seen just once. Approximately 6.3% of the sample comes from the top ten. This specimen consisted of whole blood, obtained at baseline. These TCRs come from an adult who was a healthcare worker with PCR-confirmed SARS-CoV-2 infection or an uninfected control (not recorded which).

This clonotype has at least ten counts. The genes are TRBV19 and TRBJ2-1; 8 nucleotides align to TRBD2. There are 14 residues in the CDR3. The junction had 8 bases not matched to a gene; V was cut back by 11 bases and J by 2 bases. Germline CDR1 reads LNHDA; CDR2 reads SQIVND (reference sequence). CDR3 DNA sequence: TGTGCCGCAGCCTCGGGGGGGGCCTACAATGAGCAGTTCTTC. Its translation: CAAASGGAYNEQFF.

This clonotype has ten or more counts. This chain uses TRBV30 with TRBJ2-3, with D unclear. This CDR3 is built from 16 residues. Trimming took 0 bases from V and 0 from J, leaving 13 bases between them. From germline, CDR1 is GTSNPN and CDR2 SVGIG (reference sequence). DNA of the CDR3: TGTGCCTGGAGTGTACAAGTTTCCTCTAGCACAGATACGCAGTATTTT. Its translation: CAWSVQVSSSTDTQYF. Looking up the rest from reference TRBV30 and TRBJ2-3 gives the full variable domain: SQTIHQWPATLVQPVGSPLSLECTVEGTSNPNLYWYRQAAGRGLQLLFYSVGIGQISSEVPQNLSASRPQDRQFILSSKKLLLSDSGFYLCAWSVQVSSSTDTQYFGPGTRLTVL.

At least ten counts were recorded for this clonotype. The chain couples TRBV7-2 to TRBJ2-3; the match to TRBD2 covers 13 bases. Trimming took 5 bases from V and 5 from J; bases not matched to a gene: 7. The CDR3 contains 16 residues. The germline CDR1 and CDR2 sequences are SGHTA and FQGNSA. The DNA for the CDR3 is TGTGCCAGCAGCCCCGGACTAGCGGGGGACAAAGATACGCAGTATTTT. This encodes CASSPGLAGDKDTQYF.

The sample holds many counts of this clonotype. At one boundary the junction diverges from the germline segment, which might be a read error. V usage is TRBV28 and J usage is TRBJ2-1; TRBD1 matches 7 bases. CDR3 length: 13 amino acids. Germline CDR1 reads MDHEN; CDR2 reads SYDVKM. The CDR3 here is CASRHSGTEDKIF. CDR3 nucleotide sequence: TGTGCCAGCAGGCACTCCGGGACAGAAGACAAGATTTTC.

Here the CDR3 reads CASSFPLSGNTIYF. CDR3 DNA: TGTGCCAGCAGCTTTCCTCTGTCTGGAAACACCATATATTTT. This chain joins TRBV5-4 and TRBJ1-3; D is unclear. This CDR3 is 14 amino acids long. Trimming pared 2 bases from V and 1 base from J, leaving 7 bases between. Germline loops: CDR1 SGHNT, CDR2 YYREEE (reference sequence).

This clonotype has more than one count but fewer than ten. The chain combines TRBV7-9 with TRBJ2-5, with D unclear. Germline CDR1 is SEHNR and CDR2 is FQNEAQ (reference sequence). The CDR3 length is 12 residues. With 4 bases removed from V and 7 bases from J, the gap between germline ends came to 10 bases. This CDR3 is CASSSRTGTQYF. In nucleotides, the CDR3 is TGTGCCAGCAGCTCGCGCACGGGGACCCAGTACTTC.

The chain joins TRBV4-2 to TRBJ1-5; D may be TRBD1 (6 bases). The germline V and J ends were trimmed by 5 bases and 6 bases, with 14 bases remaining between them. Germline loops: CDR1 LGHNA, CDR2 YNFKEQ. CDR3 length: 14 residues. CDR3 loop: CASSGHREGQPQHF. The CDR3 DNA is TGTGCCAGCAGCGGACACAGGGAAGGTCAGCCCCAGCATTTT.